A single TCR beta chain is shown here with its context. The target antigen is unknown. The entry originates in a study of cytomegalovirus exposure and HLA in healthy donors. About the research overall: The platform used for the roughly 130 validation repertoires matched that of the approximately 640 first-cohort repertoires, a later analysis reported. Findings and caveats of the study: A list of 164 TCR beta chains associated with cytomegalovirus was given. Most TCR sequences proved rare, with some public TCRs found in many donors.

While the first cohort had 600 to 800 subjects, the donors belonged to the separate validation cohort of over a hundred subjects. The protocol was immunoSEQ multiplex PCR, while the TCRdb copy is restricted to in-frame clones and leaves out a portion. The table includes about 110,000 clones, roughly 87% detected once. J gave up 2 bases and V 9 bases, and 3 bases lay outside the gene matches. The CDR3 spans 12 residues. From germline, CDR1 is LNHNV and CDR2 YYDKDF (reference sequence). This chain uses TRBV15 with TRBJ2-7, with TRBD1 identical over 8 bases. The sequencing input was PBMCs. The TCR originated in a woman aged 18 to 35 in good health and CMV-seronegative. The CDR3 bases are TGTGCCACTGGGACAGGACCCTACGAGCAGTACTTC. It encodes CATGTGPYEQYF.